A selection of T cell receptor beta chains follows, all from one sample in a study of T cells in Graves' hyperthyroidism and ophthalmopathy. TCRdb passed the multiplex PCR reads through MiXCR, listing each CDR3 protein once. Altogether about 50,000 distinct CDR3 sequences are present, 49% being singletons, with the ten largest covering roughly 12%. What was sequenced was blood. The receptor source for this set is a young woman with Graves' ophthalmopathy. Each CDR3 is given with its conserved first and last residue. Fields, in order: D gene, V gene, clone size, J gene, CDR3 protein, CDR3 DNA. A D gene is named only where the DNA matches it firmly. The size field is filled for only some rows; it gives once, few, many or a size class.

TRBD1,TRBV24-1,many,TRBJ2-7,CATSDGTGGSYEQYF,TGTGCCACCAGTGATGGGACAGGGGGCTCCTACGAGCAGTACTTC
TRBD1,TRBV29-1,medium-sized,TRBJ2-7,CSVGQGLSYEQYF,TGCAGCGTTGGACAGGGGCTATCCTACGAGCAGTACTTC
TRBD2,TRBV7-3,-,TRBJ2-7,CASSPGLAEHEQYF,TGTGCCAGCAGCCCGGGACTAGCGGAACACGAGCAGTACTTC
TRBD1,TRBV6-1,-,TRBJ2-6,CASSARTGGSGANVLTF,TGTGCCAGCAGTGCCCGGACAGGGGGCTCTGGGGCCAACGTCCTGACTTTC
TRBD1,TRBV7-2,-,TRBJ1-5,CASNDRVGSNQPQHF,TGTGCCAGCAATGACAGGGTTGGTAGCAATCAGCCCCAGCATTTT
TRBD2,TRBV6-1,many,TRBJ2-1,CASSEGVAGVSYNEQFF,TGTGCCAGCAGTGAAGGAGTAGCGGGAGTATCGTACAATGAGCAGTTCTTC
TRBD1,TRBV7-8,-,TRBJ1-2,CASSFSRDRGEYGYTF,TGTGCCAGCAGCTTCTCCAGGGACAGGGGGGAGTATGGCTACACCTTC
-,TRBV19,many,TRBJ2-7,CASRNRDGSYEQYF,TGTGCCAGTAGGAACAGGGATGGCTCCTACGAGCAGTACTTC
TRBD2,TRBV28,-,TRBJ2-7,CASSLFLAGVSSYEQYF,TGTGCCAGCAGTTTATTTCTAGCGGGAGTAAGCTCCTACGAGCAGTACTTC
TRBD1,TRBV29-1,many,TRBJ2-7,CSSMGAGGSYEQYF,TGCAGCTCGATGGGGGCAGGGGGCTCCTACGAGCAGTACTTC
-,TRBV3-1,many,TRBJ1-5,CASSRTGTSQPQHF,TGTGCCAGCAGCCGAACAGGGACCTCTCAGCCCCAGCATTTT
TRBD1,TRBV20-1,-,TRBJ2-5,CSAWSGQVDQGTQYF,TGCAGTGCTTGGTCTGGACAGGTCGACCAAGGGACCCAGTACTTC
-,TRBV5-1,-,TRBJ1-2,CASSYSREKNKANYGYTF,TGCGCCAGCAGCTATAGTCGGGAGAAAAACAAAGCTAACTATGGCTACACCTTC
-,TRBV19,-,TRBJ1-2,CAPKISRENYGYTF,TGTGCCCCAAAGATATCACGGGAAAACTATGGCTACACCTTC
-,TRBV5-1,many,TRBJ2-6,CASSSSGFGVLTF,TGCGCCAGCAGCTCGTCAGGGTTCGGCGTCCTGACTTTC
-,TRBV6-5,-,TRBJ1-1,CAGSWAPRTEAFF,TGTGCCGGCAGTTGGGCTCCGAGGACGGAAGCTTTCTTT
-,TRBV6-1,many,TRBJ2-1,CASSEASYSITYNEQFF,TGTGCCAGCAGTGAAGCGTCGTACTCTATTACCTACAATGAGCAGTTCTTC
-,TRBV7-6,-,TRBJ1-5,CACSLSGASNQPQHF,TGTGCCTGCAGCTTGTCAGGGGCCTCCAATCAGCCCCAGCATTTT
-,TRBV5-1,many,TRBJ2-2,CASSADLRPGELFF,TGCGCCAGCAGCGCGGACCTTCGTCCCGGGGAGCTGTTTTTT
TRBD1,TRBV7-2,many,TRBJ1-3,CASSRGQADTIYF,TGTGCCAGCAGCCGGGGACAGGCTGACACCATATATTTT
-,TRBV2,-,TRBJ1-2,CASSDRGYGYTF,TGTGCCAGCAGTGACAGAGGCTATGGCTACACCTTC
-,TRBV5-1,-,TRBJ1-6,CASSLEQPPDSPLHF,TGCGCCAGCAGCTTGGAACAACCCCCTGATTCACCCCTCCACTTT
TRBD1,TRBV5-1,many,TRBJ1-1,CASSTQGGRGTEAFF,TGCGCCAGCAGCACCCAGGGGGGGAGGGGTACTGAAGCTTTCTTT
-,TRBV5-8,-,TRBJ1-1,CASSLIIEAFF,TGTGCCAGCAGCTTGATAATCGAAGCTTTCTTT
TRBD1,TRBV18,few,TRBJ1-1,CASSTTGVFSAFF,TGTGCCAGCTCAACGACAGGGGTGTTTTCAGCTTTCTTT
TRBD1,TRBV20-1,many,TRBJ2-1,CSARAGGGWQFF,TGCAGTGCGAGGGCAGGGGGCGGGTGGCAGTTCTTC
-,TRBV3-1,many,TRBJ2-7,CASSQGGTTYEQYF,TGTGCCAGCAGCCAGGGTGGGACAACCTACGAGCAGTACTTC
-,TRBV7-8,many,TRBJ2-1,CASSRASSTYNEQFF,TGTGCCAGCAGCCGGGCTTCTAGCACCTACAATGAGCAGTTCTTC
-,TRBV13,many,TRBJ2-1,CASSPGTSNEQFF,TGTGCCAGCAGCCCCGGGACTTCCAATGAGCAGTTCTTC
-,TRBV7-9,once,TRBJ2-6,CASRAGGGGIDGANVLTF,TGTGCCAGCAGAGCCGGAGGGGGCGGGATTGATGGGGCCAACGTCCTGACTTTC
-,TRBV6-4,many,TRBJ2-3,CASSPGHGPGVTDTQYF,TGTGCCAGCAGCCCGGGACATGGCCCCGGAGTAACAGATACGCAGTATTTT
-,TRBV2,many,TRBJ1-1,CASRTGPPNTEAFF,TGTGCCAGCAGGACTGGGCCTCCGAACACTGAAGCTTTCTTT
-,TRBV20-1,-,TRBJ2-7,CCALGSLSYNEQYF,TGCTGTGCGTTGGGGAGTCTCTCCTACAATGAGCAGTACTTC
TRBD2,TRBV10-3,-,TRBJ2-7,CAISGDSSPGLAGEPYEQYF,TGTGCCATCAGTGGCGACAGTTCCCCGGGACTAGCGGGAGAACCATACGAGCAGTACTTC
-,TRBV9,-,TRBJ2-7,CASGQLPGLGVGEQYF,TGTGCCAGCGGCCAACTTCCGGGGCTAGGTGTAGGCGAGCAGTACTTC
-,TRBV2,-,TRBJ1-2,CASSERGHTYGYTF,TGTGCCAGCAGTGAACGGGGACACACCTATGGCTACACCTTC
-,TRBV10-1,-,TRBJ2-7,CASSESTATPLYF,TGCGCCAGCAGTGAGTCGACGGCCACCCCCCTGTACTTC
TRBD2,TRBV19,-,TRBJ2-7,CAWRAGLAGGRTYEQYF,TGTGCCTGGAGGGCGGGACTAGCGGGAGGGAGAACCTACGAGCAGTACTTC
-,TRBV4-2,many,TRBJ1-1,CASSQVAGVNTEAFF,TGTGCCAGCAGCCAAGTTGCTGGGGTGAACACTGAAGCTTTCTTT
-,TRBV13,-,TRBJ1-4,CASTIEGEKLFF,TGTGCCAGCACTATAGAGGGGGAAAAACTGTTTTTT
-,TRBV18,-,TRBJ1-5,CASSPGGANQPQHF,TGTGCCAGCTCACCTGGGGGGGCCAATCAGCCCCAGCATTTT
-,TRBV2,medium-sized,TRBJ1-4,CASSVNSREKLFF,TGTGCCAGCAGCGTTAACTCGCGCGAAAAACTGTTTTTT
-,TRBV2,medium-sized,TRBJ1-6,CASSGSGGSPLHF,TGTGCCAGCAGTGGTTCCGGTGGTTCACCCCTCCACTTT
-,TRBV6-5,-,TRBJ1-1,CASSLWSGQLEVFF,TGTGCCAGCAGCCTCTGGTCAGGACAACTGGAAGTTTTCTTT
-,TRBV5-1,many,TRBJ2-2,CASSLPTGPPWGSTGELFF,TGCGCCAGCAGCTTACCGACCGGGCCCCCGTGGGGCTCTACCGGGGAGCTGTTTTTT
-,TRBV2,-,TRBJ2-3,CASKNSGAQADTQYF,TGTGCCAGCAAAAACTCGGGAGCCCAGGCAGATACGCAGTATTTT
-,TRBV7-9,once,TRBJ2-1,CPSSLGRLEHFF,TGTCCCAGCAGCTTGGGGAGACTGGAGCACTTCTTC
-,TRBV6-1,many,TRBJ1-5,CASRQRGASNQPQHF,TGTGCCAGCAGACAAAGGGGAGCTAGCAATCAGCCCCAGCATTTT